The T cell receptor beta chain under discussion was sequenced for a study of OX40 agonist ivuxolimab in advanced cancers. For the study at large: Subjects had a mean age of around 60 years, with a range of 23 to 79; more than 75% were male.

Sampled blood was obtained at baseline, cycle 4 day 1, and cycle 7 day 1. Only in-frame clones appear in the TCRdb table, and some are missing; sequencing was by immunoSEQ multiplex PCR. The data hold tens of thousands of clones, with more than 80% observed a single time. The CDR3 has 13 amino acids. Germline V gives CDR1 MNHEY, CDR2 SVGAGI. Trimming took 4 bases from V and 6 from J, leaving 11 bases between them. Here the sequenced sample was CD4+ or CD8+ T cells sorted from blood, taken in a trial of the OX40 agonist ivuxolimab. V is TRBV6-5 and J is TRBJ2-3, with D hard to call. The TCR was taken from an adult with an advanced solid tumor such as melanoma, head and neck, liver or kidney cancer. CDR3 loop: CASSSEIWDTQYF. In DNA form, the CDR3 reads TGTGCCAGCAGTTCGGAGATCTGGGATACGCAGTATTTT.